This T cell receptor beta chain was captured in a study of blood T cells in healthy people across ages. Overall study results and limits: Per million T cells, TCR beta diversity dropped roughly linearly as age increased.

The donors, healthy Caucasians from Russia, were aged roughly 6 to 100. Donors each provided about 9.5 milliliters of peripheral blood. Primers used in a second PCR of about 6 to 12 cycles were a sample-barcoded 5' primer and a J-beta primer mix. Every individual sample yielded 2.5 million or more paired-end reads (each containing CDR3). Via MiXCR, TCRdb re-called the 5' RACE reads, giving one row per CDR3 protein. The data show fewer than 1,000,000 distinct CDR3 sequences, 46% seen once. The J segment lost 5 bases and the V segment lost 1 base, leaving 8 bases of the junction unmatched. From germline, CDR1 is WSHSY and CDR2 SAAADI. The CDR3 sequence is 16 residues long. This clonotype was seen more than once but under ten times. The antigen remains undetermined.

This clonotype originated in a man older than 75 in good health. V usage is TRBV10-2 and J usage is TRBJ2-3; TRBD2 matches 8 bases. The sequenced sample was blood. For the CDR3, the DNA is TGCGCCAGCAGTGAGTTAAGCGGGAGAAAGGAAGATACGCAGTATTTT. Translation gives CASSELSGRKEDTQYF.